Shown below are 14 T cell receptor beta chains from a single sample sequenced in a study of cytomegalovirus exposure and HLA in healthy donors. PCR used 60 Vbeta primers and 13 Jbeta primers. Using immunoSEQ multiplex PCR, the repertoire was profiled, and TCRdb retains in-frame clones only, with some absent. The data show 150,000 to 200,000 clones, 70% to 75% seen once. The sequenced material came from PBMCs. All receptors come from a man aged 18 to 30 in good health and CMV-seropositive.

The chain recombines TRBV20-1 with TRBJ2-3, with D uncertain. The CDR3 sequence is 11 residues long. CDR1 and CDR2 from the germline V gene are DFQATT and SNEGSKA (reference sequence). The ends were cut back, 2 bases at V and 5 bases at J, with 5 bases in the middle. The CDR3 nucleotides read TGCAGTGCTAGAATACTAGATACGCAGTATTTT. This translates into CSARILDTQYF.

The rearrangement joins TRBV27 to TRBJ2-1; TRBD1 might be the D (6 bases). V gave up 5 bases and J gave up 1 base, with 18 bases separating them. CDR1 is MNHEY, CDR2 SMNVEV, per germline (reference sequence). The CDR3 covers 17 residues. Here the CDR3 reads CASSPPRTDPSYNEQFF. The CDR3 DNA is TGTGCCAGCAGTCCGCCACGGACAGACCCTTCCTACAATGAGCAGTTCTTC.

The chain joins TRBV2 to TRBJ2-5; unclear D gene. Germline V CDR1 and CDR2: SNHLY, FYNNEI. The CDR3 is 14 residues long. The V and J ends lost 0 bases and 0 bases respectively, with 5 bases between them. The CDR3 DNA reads TGTGCCAGCAGTGAAGCCACTAACCAAGAGACCCAGTACTTC. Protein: CASSEATNQETQYF. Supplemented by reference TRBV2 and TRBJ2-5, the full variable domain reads EPEVTQTPSHQVTQMGQEVILRCVPISNHLYFYWYRQILGQKVEFLVSFYNNEISEKSEIFDDQFSVERPDGSNFTLKIRSTKLEDSAMYFCASSEATNQETQYFGPGTRLLVL.

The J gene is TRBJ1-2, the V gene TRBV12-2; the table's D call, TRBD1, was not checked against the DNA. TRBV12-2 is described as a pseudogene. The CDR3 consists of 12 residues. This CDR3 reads CASRSIFHGYTF. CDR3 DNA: TGTGCAAGTCGCTCAATTTTTCATGGCTACACCTTC.

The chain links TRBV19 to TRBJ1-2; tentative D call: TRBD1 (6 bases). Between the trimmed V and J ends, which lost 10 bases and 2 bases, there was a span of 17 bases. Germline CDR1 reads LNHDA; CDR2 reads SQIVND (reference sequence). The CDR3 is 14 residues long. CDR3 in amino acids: CATSTPGQNYGYTF. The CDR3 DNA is TGTGCCACGTCTACCCCGGGACAAAACTATGGCTACACCTTC.

The CDR3 coding sequence is TGTGCCAGCAGCTCGGGATTGCAGGTGTACACTGAAGCTTTCTTT. It encodes CASSSGLQVYTEAFF. V is TRBV5-6 and J is TRBJ1-1; D is unresolved. The CDR3 runs to 15 residues. Trimming removed 3 bases at V and 3 bases at J, with 15 bases between. Germline lookup yields CDR1 SGHDT and CDR2 YYEEEE. Full variable domain (outside the CDR3, taken from reference TRBV5-6 and TRBJ1-1): DAGVTQSPTHLIKTRGQQVTLRCSPKSGHDTVSWYQQALGQGPQFIFQYYEEEERQRGNFPDRFSGHQFPNYSSELNVNALLLGDSALYLCASSSGLQVYTEAFFGQGTRLTVV.

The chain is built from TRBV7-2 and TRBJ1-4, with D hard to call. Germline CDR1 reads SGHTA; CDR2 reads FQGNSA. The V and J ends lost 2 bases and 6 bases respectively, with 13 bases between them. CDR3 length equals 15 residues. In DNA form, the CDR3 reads TGTGCCAGCAGCTTACGGAGGGAATCAGATGAAAAACTGTTTTTT. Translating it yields CASSLRRESDEKLFF. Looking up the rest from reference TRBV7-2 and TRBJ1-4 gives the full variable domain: GAGVSQSPSNKVTEKGKDVELRCDPISGHTALYWYRQSLGQGLEFLIYFQGNSAPDKSGLPSDRFSAERTGGSVSTLTIQRTQQEDSAVYLCASSLRRESDEKLFFGSGTQLSVL.

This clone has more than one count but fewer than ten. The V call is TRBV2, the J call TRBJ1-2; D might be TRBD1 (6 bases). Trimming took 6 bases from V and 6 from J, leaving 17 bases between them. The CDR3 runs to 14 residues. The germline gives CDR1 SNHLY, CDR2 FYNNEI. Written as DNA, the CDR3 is TGTGCCAGCAGCTGGTCAGAGGGGGGGAATGGCTACACCTTC. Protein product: CASSWSEGGNGYTF.

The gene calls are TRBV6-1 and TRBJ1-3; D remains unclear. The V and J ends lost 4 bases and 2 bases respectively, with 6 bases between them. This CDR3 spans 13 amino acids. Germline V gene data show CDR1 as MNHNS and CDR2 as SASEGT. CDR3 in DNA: TGTGCCAGCAGTGCCACACCTGGAAACACCATATATTTT. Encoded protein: CASSATPGNTIYF.

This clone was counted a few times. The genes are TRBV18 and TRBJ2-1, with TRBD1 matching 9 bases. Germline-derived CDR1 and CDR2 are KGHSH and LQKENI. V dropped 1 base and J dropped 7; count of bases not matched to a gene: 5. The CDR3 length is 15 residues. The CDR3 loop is CASSPQGQGGNEQFF. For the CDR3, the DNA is TGTGCCAGCTCACCACAGGGACAGGGTGGTAATGAGCAGTTCTTC.

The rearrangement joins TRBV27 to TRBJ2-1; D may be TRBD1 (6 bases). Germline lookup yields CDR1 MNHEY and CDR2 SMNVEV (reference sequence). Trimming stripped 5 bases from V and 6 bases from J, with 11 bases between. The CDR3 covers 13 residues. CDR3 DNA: TGTGCCAGCAGTCCCGGGACACGCAATGAGCAGTTCTTC. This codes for CASSPGTRNEQFF.

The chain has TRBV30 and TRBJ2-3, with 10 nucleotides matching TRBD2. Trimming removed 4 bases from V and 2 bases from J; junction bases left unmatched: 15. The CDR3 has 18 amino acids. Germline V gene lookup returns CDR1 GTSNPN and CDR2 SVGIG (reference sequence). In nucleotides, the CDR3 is TGTGCCTGGAACCCGGGACTAGCGCAAATTGGGGACACAGATACGCAGTATTTT. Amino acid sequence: CAWNPGLAQIGDTDTQYF.

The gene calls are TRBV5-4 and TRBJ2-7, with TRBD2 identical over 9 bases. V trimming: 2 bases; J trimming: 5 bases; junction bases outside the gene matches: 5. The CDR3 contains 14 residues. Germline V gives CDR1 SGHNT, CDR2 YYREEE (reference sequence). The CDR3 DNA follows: TGTGCCAGCAGCTTAGCGGGGGGCACGAACGAGCAGTACGTC. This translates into CASSLAGGTNEQYV.

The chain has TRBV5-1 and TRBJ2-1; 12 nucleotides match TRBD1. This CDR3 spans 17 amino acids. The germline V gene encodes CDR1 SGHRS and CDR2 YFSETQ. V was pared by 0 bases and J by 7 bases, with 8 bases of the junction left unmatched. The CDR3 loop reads CASSLAWDRGPANEQFF. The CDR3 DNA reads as TGCGCCAGCAGCTTGGCCTGGGACAGGGGGCCAGCTAATGAGCAGTTCTTC. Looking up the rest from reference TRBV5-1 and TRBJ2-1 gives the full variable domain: KAGVTQTPRYLIKTRGQQVTLSCSPISGHRSVSWYQQTPGQGLQFLFEYFSETQRNKGNFPGRFSGRQFSNSRSEMNVSTLELGDSALYLCASSLAWDRGPANEQFFGPGTRLTVL.